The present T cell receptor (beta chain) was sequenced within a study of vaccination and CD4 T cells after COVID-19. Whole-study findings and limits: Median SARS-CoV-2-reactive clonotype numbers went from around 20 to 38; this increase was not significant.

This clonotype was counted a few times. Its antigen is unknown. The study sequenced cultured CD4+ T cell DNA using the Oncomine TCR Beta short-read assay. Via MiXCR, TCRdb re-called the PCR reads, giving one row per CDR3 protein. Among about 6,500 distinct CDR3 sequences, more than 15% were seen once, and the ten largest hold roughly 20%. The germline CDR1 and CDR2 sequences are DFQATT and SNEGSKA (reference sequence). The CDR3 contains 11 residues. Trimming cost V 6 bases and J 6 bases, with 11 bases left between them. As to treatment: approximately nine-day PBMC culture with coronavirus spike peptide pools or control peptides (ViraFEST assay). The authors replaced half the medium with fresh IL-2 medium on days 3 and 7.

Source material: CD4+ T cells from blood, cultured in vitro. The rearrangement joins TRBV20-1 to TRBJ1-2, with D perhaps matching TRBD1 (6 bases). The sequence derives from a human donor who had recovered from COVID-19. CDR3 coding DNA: TGCAGTGCAGGGGGATTAGATGGCTACACCTTC. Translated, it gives CSAGGLDGYTF.